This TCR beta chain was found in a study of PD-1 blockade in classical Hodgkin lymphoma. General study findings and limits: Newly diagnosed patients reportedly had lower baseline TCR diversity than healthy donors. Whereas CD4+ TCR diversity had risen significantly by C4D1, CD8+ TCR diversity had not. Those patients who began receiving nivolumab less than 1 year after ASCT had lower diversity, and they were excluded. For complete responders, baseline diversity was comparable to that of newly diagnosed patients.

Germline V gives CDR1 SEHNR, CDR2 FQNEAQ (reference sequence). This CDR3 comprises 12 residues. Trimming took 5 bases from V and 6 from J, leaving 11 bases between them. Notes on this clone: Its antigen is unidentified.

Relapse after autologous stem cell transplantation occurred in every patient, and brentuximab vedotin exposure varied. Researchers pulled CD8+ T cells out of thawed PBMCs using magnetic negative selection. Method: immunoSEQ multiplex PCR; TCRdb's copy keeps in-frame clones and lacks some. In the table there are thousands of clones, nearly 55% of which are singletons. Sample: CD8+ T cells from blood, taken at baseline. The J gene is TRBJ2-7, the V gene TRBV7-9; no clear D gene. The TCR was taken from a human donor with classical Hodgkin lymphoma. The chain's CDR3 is CASSHRVVEQYF. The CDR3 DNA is TGTGCCAGCAGCCACCGGGTGGTCGAGCAGTACTTC.